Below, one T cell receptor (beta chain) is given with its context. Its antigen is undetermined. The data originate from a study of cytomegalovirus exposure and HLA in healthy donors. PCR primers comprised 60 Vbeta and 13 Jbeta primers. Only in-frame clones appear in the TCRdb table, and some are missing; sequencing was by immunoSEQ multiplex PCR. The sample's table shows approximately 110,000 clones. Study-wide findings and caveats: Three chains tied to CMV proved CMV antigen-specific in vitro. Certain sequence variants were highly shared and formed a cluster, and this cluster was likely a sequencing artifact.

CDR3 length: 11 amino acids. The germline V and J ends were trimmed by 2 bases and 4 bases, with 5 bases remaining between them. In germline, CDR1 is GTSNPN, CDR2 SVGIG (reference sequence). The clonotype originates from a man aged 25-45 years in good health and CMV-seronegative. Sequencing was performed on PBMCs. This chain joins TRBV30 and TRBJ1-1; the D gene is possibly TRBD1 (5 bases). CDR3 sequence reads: CAWSQGTEAFF. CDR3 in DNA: TGTGCCTGGAGTCAGGGCACTGAAGCTTTCTTT. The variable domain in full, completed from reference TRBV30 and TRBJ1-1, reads SQTIHQWPATLVQPVGSPLSLECTVEGTSNPNLYWYRQAAGRGLQLLFYSVGIGQISSEVPQNLSASRPQDRQFILSSKKLLLSDSGFYLCAWSQGTEAFFGQGTRLTVV.